The 21 T cell receptor beta chains below come from one sample, sequenced in a study of T cell clonotyping in hematopoietic cell transplantation. Sequenced by immunoSEQ multiplex PCR; TCRdb stores in-frame clones only, minus some. The repertoire has fewer than 5,000 clones, about nine tenths of them found once; the top ten carry 5%. Specimen: peripheral blood mononuclear cells. These receptors were obtained from a man aged 35-49 years in good health. Some clones in this sample may be carry-over from other donors' samples.

This clone appeared once. The rearrangement links TRBV7-9 to TRBJ2-3; no definite D call. The germline V gene encodes CDR1 SEHNR and CDR2 FQNEAQ (reference sequence). This CDR3 has 16 amino acids. V lost 2 bases and J 0 bases, leaving 12 bases between the germline ends. The CDR3 coding sequence is TGTGCCAGCAGCTTAAAGTTAGGGCAGAGCACAGATACGCAGTATTTT. Amino acids: CASSLKLGQSTDTQYF. Based on the CDR3 plus reference TRBV7-9 and TRBJ2-3, the full variable domain is DTGVSQNPRHKITKRGQNVTFRCDPISEHNRLYWYRQTLGQGPEFLTYFQNEAQLEKSRLLSDRFSAERPKGSFSTLEIQRTEQGDSAMYLCASSLKLGQSTDTQYFGPGTRLTVL.

This clone has a single count. The J gene is TRBJ1-4, the V gene TRBV7-2; a weak D match, TRBD1 (6 bases). The germline V gene encodes CDR1 SGHTA and CDR2 FQGNSA. This CDR3 has 15 residues. The V and J ends lost 2 bases and 4 bases respectively, with 11 bases between them. In DNA, the CDR3 is TGTGCCAGCAGCTTACAGGGGAGTCATAATGAAAAACTGTTTTTT. Translated: CASSLQGSHNEKLFF.

V gene TRBV7-9 combines with J gene TRBJ2-5, with a tentative D call TRBD2 (5 bases). The length of the CDR3 is 13 residues. From germline, CDR1 is SEHNR and CDR2 FQNEAQ (reference sequence). V gave up 7 bases and J gave up 3 bases, with 12 bases separating them. CDR3 coding DNA: TGTGCCAGCACGTCGACGGGGAAAGAGACCCAGTACTTC. Translation gives CASTSTGKETQYF.

V and J are TRBV6-5 and TRBJ1-2; tentatively, D is TRBD1 (5 bases). The V gene's germline CDR1 is MNHEY and CDR2 SVGAGI. The CDR3 length is 14 residues. V was pared by 8 bases and J by 1 base, with 14 bases between. The CDR3 region is CASRGTEVNYGYTF. The CDR3 DNA follows: TGTGCCAGCCGCGGGACGGAAGTTAACTATGGCTACACCTTC.

The V call is TRBV6-6, the J call TRBJ1-4; 7 bases are shared with TRBD1. Germline-derived CDR1 and CDR2 are MNHNY and SVGAGI (reference sequence). The CDR3 sequence is 14 residues long. J was trimmed by 6 bases and V by 6 bases; bases with no gene match: 7. As DNA, the CDR3 is TGTGCCAGCAGCCCCGGGACAGATTATGAAAAACTGTTTTTT. Protein sequence: CASSPGTDYEKLFF.

Comments on this clone: In the same sample, other DNA sequences code for this CDR3. The chain combines TRBV6-1 with TRBJ1-1; 8 bases align to TRBD1. Per germline, CDR1 MNHNS and CDR2 SASEGT. The junction had 7 bases not matched to a gene; V was cut back by 5 bases and J by 5 bases. CDR3 length: 14 amino acids. CDR3 nucleotide sequence: TGTGCCAGCAGTTGGACAGGGCAAGGGACTGAAGCTTTCTTT. Amino acid sequence: CASSWTGQGTEAFF.

This chain uses TRBV2 with TRBJ2-2; unclear D gene. Trimming removed 8 bases at V and 1 base at J, with 8 bases between. Germline V gene data show CDR1 as SNHLY and CDR2 as FYNNEI. CDR3 length equals 13 residues. The CDR3 nucleotides read TGTGCCAGCTACCCCTTGAACACCGGGGAGCTGTTTTTT. It is translated as CASYPLNTGELFF.

This chain joins TRBV7-6 and TRBJ2-1; D is unclear. Between the trimmed V and J ends, which lost 5 bases and 12 bases, there was a span of 17 bases. The CDR3 is 13 amino acids. From germline, CDR1 is SGHVS and CDR2 FNYEAQ. This CDR3 reads CASSPAPRTAQFF. CDR3 sequence (DNA): TGTGCCAGCAGCCCTGCGCCCAGAACGGCGCAGTTCTTC.

The chain uses TRBV28 and TRBJ2-1; D uncertain. The CDR3 extends over 17 amino acids. CDR1 and CDR2 (germline): MDHEN, SYDVKM. V lost 5 bases and J 3 bases, leaving 20 bases between the germline ends. CDR3 loop: CASSPPGYHVLYNEQFF. The DNA for the CDR3 is TGTGCCAGCAGTCCACCGGGCTATCATGTCCTCTACAATGAGCAGTTCTTC.

The chain employs TRBV2 and TRBJ2-3; D might be TRBD1 or TRBD2, each matching 5 bases. Germline V lookup: CDR1 SNHLY, CDR2 FYNNEI. The CDR3 sequence is 15 residues long. V lost 4 bases and J lost 0, with 11 bases in between. DNA for the CDR3: TGTGCCAGCAGTGGGGGGATGATTAGCACAGATACGCAGTATTTT. Its protein is CASSGGMISTDTQYF.

The V gene is TRBV18, the J gene TRBJ2-5; 8 positions match TRBD1. The CDR3 runs to 14 residues. The germline V gene has CDR1 KGHSH and CDR2 LQKENI. Germline trimming cut 2 bases from V and 1 base from J; bases unmatched to any gene: 0. For the CDR3, the DNA is TGTGCCAGCTCACCAACAGGGGGCCAAGAGACCCAGTACTTC. Translation: CASSPTGGQETQYF. The complete variable domain, with remaining parts taken from reference TRBV18 and TRBJ2-5, reads NAGVMQNPRHLVRRRGQEARLRCSPMKGHSHVYWYRQLPEEGLKFMVYLQKENIIDESGMPKERFSAEFPKEGPSILRIQQVVRGDSAAYFCASSPTGGQETQYFGPGTRLLVL.

This chain uses TRBV19 with TRBJ2-1, with 15 bases aligning to TRBD2. Germline V gives CDR1 LNHDA, CDR2 SQIVND (reference sequence). V shed 8 bases and J 4 bases; nucleotides not matched to a gene: 3. The CDR3 spans 15 residues. The CDR3 DNA reads TGTGCCAGTGGGACTAGCGGGGGGTGGTACAATGAGCAGTTCTTC. It translates to CASGTSGGWYNEQFF.

This chain joins TRBV6-4 and TRBJ2-1, with TRBD2 identical over 8 bases. CDR1 and CDR2 from the germline V gene are MRHNA and SNTAGT. The CDR3 is made up of 17 amino acids. With 6 bases clipped from V and 6 bases from J, the junction kept 16 bases outside the gene matches. The DNA for the CDR3 is TGTGCCAGCAGCCGCGAAGGCGTAATAGCGGGATCCAATGAGCAGTTCTTC. Encoded protein: CASSREGVIAGSNEQFF.

This sequence joins TRBV7-2 and TRBJ2-3, with 8 bases matching TRBD2. From germline, CDR1 is SGHTA and CDR2 FQGNSA. The J segment lost 4 bases and the V segment lost 0 bases, leaving 9 bases of the junction unmatched. The CDR3 extends over 17 amino acids. CDR3 nucleotides: TGTGCCAGCAGCTTAGCTGTCGGGGGGGGCAGTCCAGATACGCAGTATTTT. This translates into CASSLAVGGGSPDTQYF.

CDR3 DNA sequence: TGCAGCGTTGAAATGACAGACTACGAGCAGTACTTC. This encodes CSVEMTDYEQYF. This chain connects TRBV29-1 to TRBJ2-7, with D perhaps matching TRBD1 (5 bases). The CDR3 extends over 12 amino acids. The V and J ends lost 2 bases and 3 bases respectively, with 8 bases between them. In germline, CDR1 is SQVTM, CDR2 ANQGSEA.

This chain uses TRBV5-6 with TRBJ2-5; 10 bases fit TRBD2. Losses at the gene ends were 3 bases for V and 5 bases for J; bases not matched to a gene: 1. The CDR3 spans 13 residues. Germline CDR1 reads SGHDT; CDR2 reads YYEEEE. The DNA for the CDR3 is TGTGCCAGCAGCTCGGGACTAGCGGAGACCCAGTACTTC. Amino acid sequence: CASSSGLAETQYF.

By its share, this clone is large. V is TRBV6-5 and J is TRBJ2-7; TRBD1 matches at 7 bases. The V and J ends lost 0 bases and 6 bases, in that order; junction bases with no gene match: 5. CDR1 and CDR2 from the germline V gene are MNHEY and SVGAGI. The CDR3 has 14 amino acids. CDR3 amino acids: CASSYSPGQPEQYF. The DNA of the CDR3 is TGTGCCAGCAGTTACTCCCCGGGACAGCCCGAGCAGTACTTC.

This clone was seen once. V usage is TRBV6-5 and J usage is TRBJ2-6; no reliable D call. Germline V gives CDR1 MNHEY, CDR2 SVGAGI. The V end was cut by 0 bases, the J end by 0 bases, with 3 bases between. This CDR3 is 15 amino acids long. CDR3 in amino acids: CASSYSPSGANVLTF. CDR3 coding DNA: TGTGCCAGCAGTTACTCCCCCTCTGGGGCCAACGTCCTGACTTTC.

This chain uses TRBV9 with TRBJ2-5; D not certain. The CDR3 runs 15 residues. CDR1 and CDR2 (germline): SGDLS, YYNGEE. Between the trimmed V and J ends, which lost 4 bases and 5 bases, there was a span of 18 bases. The CDR3 loop reads CASSPRQSPQETQYF. The CDR3 coding sequence is TGTGCCAGCAGCCCTCGGCAGAGCCCCCAGGAGACCCAGTACTTC.

The chain joins TRBV27 to TRBJ2-2; 7 bases align to TRBD1. The J segment lost 6 bases and the V segment lost 5 bases, leaving 0 bases of the junction unmatched. Germline V gives CDR1 MNHEY, CDR2 SMNVEV (reference sequence). The CDR3 totals 12 residues. The CDR3 region has the DNA TGTGCCAGCAGTGACAGGGCCGGGGAGCTGTTTTTT. Its protein is CASSDRAGELFF.

The rearrangement joins TRBV9 to TRBJ1-2; TRBD1 might be the D (6 bases). The V and J ends lost 1 base and 2 bases respectively, with 9 bases between them. The CDR3 loop spans 14 amino acids. Per germline, CDR1 SGDLS and CDR2 YYNGEE. The CDR3 sequence is CASSVSGANYGYTF. In nucleotides, the CDR3 is TGTGCCAGCAGCGTATCAGGGGCCAACTATGGCTACACCTTC.